The 2 T cell receptor beta chains reported below all come from one sample, sequenced in a study of T-cell reconstitution after alpha-beta-depleted transplantation in children. Using unique molecular identifiers, the investigators prepared the TCRbeta library. In TCRdb, the PCR reads were re-called with MiXCR into one record per CDR3 protein. The sample comprises a few hundred thousand distinct CDR3 sequences, about 14% of which are singletons, and roughly 4.5% rests with the top ten. The source material was PBMCs, sampled from the stem cell graft. The source of these receptors is a human donor who donated a stem cell graft to a child with Fanconi anemia.

This clonotype was counted many times. The chain employs TRBV5-1 and TRBJ2-1; TRBD1 might be the D (6 bases). Germline CDR1 SGHRS, CDR2 YFSETQ. The ends were cut back, 0 bases at V and 14 bases at J, with 15 bases in the middle. The CDR3 sequence is 13 residues long. The CDR3 DNA reads as TGCGCCAGCAGCTTGGGGCTACCCAGGGGTGAGTTCTTC. Translating gives CASSLGLPRGEFF.

This clonotype occurred a few times. The chain has TRBV5-1 and TRBJ1-5, with D hard to call. Trimming cost V 2 bases and J 3 bases, with 9 bases left between them. The length of the CDR3 is 14 residues. Germline CDR1 is SGHRS and CDR2 is YFSETQ. The CDR3 sequence is CASSFGEINQPQHF. In DNA, the CDR3 is TGCGCCAGCAGCTTTGGAGAAATCAATCAGCCCCAGCATTTT.